These 31 T cell receptor beta chains came from one sample sequenced in a study of post-analysis software for immune sequencing data. General study findings and limits: Roughly five TRBV segments were significantly more frequent in patients than in controls. TRBV5-6, TRBV5-1 and TRBV20-1 were among these segments.

Incorporated into the TCR beta cDNA libraries were unique molecular identifiers, which served to reduce PCR and sequencing biases. TCRdb ran MiXCR on the PCR reads and lists one entry per CDR3 protein. The repertoire holds roughly 800,000 distinct CDR3 sequences, with 30% as singletons. These TCRs are of unknown antigen specificity. Source material: blood. All receptors come from a girl aged 5-17 years with multiple sclerosis.

This clonotype was seen only a few times. The genes are TRBV2 and TRBJ1-4, with D hard to call. The germline gives CDR1 SNHLY, CDR2 FYNNEI. With 7 bases removed from V and 2 bases from J, the gap between germline ends came to 11 bases. CDR3 length: 14 amino acids. The CDR3 DNA reads as TGTGCCAGCACCTCACAGAGTACTAATGAAAAACTGTTTTTT. Encoded protein: CASTSQSTNEKLFF.

This clonotype was counted ten times or more. The CDR3 loop reads CASSSRTGMGETQYF. The CDR3 bases are TGTGCCAGCAGTTCGCGGACGGGCATGGGTGAGACCCAGTACTTC. J is TRBJ2-5 and V is TRBV28; D gene ambiguous. The CDR3 totals 15 residues. Trimming shortened V by 4 bases and J by 5 bases, and 17 bases separated the two germline ends. The V gene's germline CDR1 is MDHEN and CDR2 SYDVKM.

The rearrangement links TRBV5-5 to TRBJ1-4; a weak D match, TRBD1 (6 bases). The CDR3 length is 15 residues. In germline, CDR1 is SGHKS, CDR2 YYEKEE (reference sequence). The V and J ends lost 4 bases and 7 bases respectively, with 17 bases between them. This CDR3 reads CASSPRAGESEKLFF. In DNA form, the CDR3 reads TGTGCCAGCAGCCCCCGGGCAGGGGAGAGTGAAAAACTGTTTTTT.

J is TRBJ2-5 and V is TRBV2, with unresolved D. TRBJ2-7 explains the end of the DNA better; the J call may be wrong. This CDR3 has 13 residues. Per the germline V gene, CDR1 is SNHLY and CDR2 is FYNNEI. CDR3 nucleotide sequence: TGTGCCAGCAGCCGTCAGACGACCTACGAGCAGTACTTC. This gives the protein CASSRQTTYEQYF.

This clonotype turned up a few times. The CDR3 reads CASSLGDSTNEKLFF. CDR3 DNA: TGTGCCAGCAGCTTGGGTGACAGTACTAATGAAAAACTGTTTTTT. The chain links TRBV5-5 to TRBJ1-4, with D perhaps TRBD1 (5 bases). Trimming took off 0 bases at V and 2 bases at J, with 8 bases between the two ends. CDR3 length: 15 residues. Germline V gene lookup returns CDR1 SGHKS and CDR2 YYEKEE (reference sequence). The variable domain in full, completed from reference TRBV5-5 and TRBJ1-4, reads DAGVTQSPTHLIKTRGQQVTLRCSPISGHKSVSWYQQVLGQGPQFIFQYYEKEERGRGNFPDRFSARQFPNYSSELNVNALLLGDSALYLCASSLGDSTNEKLFFGSGTQLSVL.

The CDR3 sequence: CASSRQTQGAQPQHF. As DNA, the CDR3 is TGTGCCAGCAGCCGACAGACACAGGGGGCTCAGCCCCAGCATTTT. The chain uses TRBV16 and TRBJ1-5, with 9 bases lining up with TRBD1. Looked up from germline, CDR1 is KGHSY and CDR2 is FQNENV. The V gene end was trimmed by 4 bases and the J gene end by 6 bases; junction bases not matched to a gene: 7. This CDR3 comprises 15 residues.

The chain combines TRBV12-3 or TRBV12-4 with TRBJ2-7; D might be TRBD1 (6 bases). The DNA end lines up better with TRBJ2-5; the J call may be wrong. The length of the CDR3 is 14 residues. The CDR3 region has the DNA TGTGCCAGCAGCCGACCAACAGGGCGGGAGACCCAGTACTTC. Protein sequence: CASSRPTGRETQYF.

The rearrangement links TRBV7-8 to TRBJ2-5; TRBD2 matches at 7 bases. Germline V gene lookup returns CDR1 SGHVS and CDR2 FQNEAQ. CDR3 size: 16 residues. The trim removed 4 bases at V and 2 bases at J, leaving 10 bases unmatched. The CDR3: CASSSMRDGGQETQYF. As DNA, the CDR3 is TGTGCCAGCAGCTCGATGCGGGACGGGGGGCAAGAGACCCAGTACTTC.

This clonotype appeared a few times. This chain joins TRBV12-3 or TRBV12-4 and TRBJ2-2; 11 nucleotides agree with TRBD2. CDR3 length: 15 residues. J was trimmed by 6 bases and V by 5 bases; bases with no gene match: 5. The CDR3: CASSPSGRRAGELFF. In DNA form, the CDR3 reads TGTGCCAGCAGTCCTAGCGGGAGGAGGGCCGGGGAGCTGTTTTTT.

This chain uses TRBV20-1 with TRBJ2-1, with 10 bases that match TRBD2. CDR3 length: 14 residues. Looked up from germline, CDR1 is DFQATT and CDR2 is SNEGSKA (reference sequence). V was pared by 6 bases and J by 4 bases, with 6 bases of the junction left unmatched. This CDR3 is CSASGTSEYNEQFF. The CDR3 nucleotides are TGCAGTGCCTCCGGGACTAGCGAGTACAATGAGCAGTTCTTC.

A single count supports this clonotype. The gene calls are TRBV5-1 and TRBJ2-1; D is ambiguous. The germline V and J ends were trimmed by 0 bases and 6 bases, with 7 bases remaining between them. The CDR3 extends over 13 amino acids. Per germline, CDR1 SGHRS and CDR2 YFSETQ. In DNA form, the CDR3 reads TGCGCCAGCAGCTTGGACGTTGCCAATGAGCAGTTCTTC. Translating gives CASSLDVANEQFF.

The rearrangement uses TRBV20-1 and TRBJ1-1; 9 bases fit TRBD1. The V segment lost 0 bases and the J segment 4 bases; nucleotides outside the gene matches: 3. The CDR3 consists of 14 residues. Germline-derived CDR1 and CDR2 are DFQATT and SNEGSKA (reference sequence). The CDR3 region is CSAREWDRATEAFF. For the CDR3, the DNA is TGCAGTGCTAGAGAATGGGACAGGGCCACTGAAGCTTTCTTT.

The V gene is TRBV20-1, the J gene TRBJ1-2, with D possibly being TRBD1 (6 bases). Per the germline V gene, CDR1 is DFQATT and CDR2 is SNEGSKA (reference sequence). V was shortened by 1 base and J by 7 bases, with 16 bases between the two germline ends. This CDR3 spans 14 amino acids. The CDR3 loop is CSARADSKFFGYTF. The CDR3 coding sequence is TGCAGTGCTAGAGCGGACAGTAAATTCTTTGGCTACACCTTC.

The chain joins TRBV5-1 to TRBJ1-5; D uncertain. V lost 1 base and J lost 0, with 8 bases in between. Germline loops: CDR1 SGHRS, CDR2 YFSETQ. This CDR3 region has 15 residues. The CDR3, as DNA: TGCGCCAGCAGCTTGAGGGTTGATAGCAATCAGCCCCAGCATTTT. Residues: CASSLRVDSNQPQHF.

As DNA, the CDR3 is TGCAGTTCAACCCGGGAGAACTACAATGAGCAGTTCTTC. Encoded protein: CSSTRENYNEQFF. The rearrangement joins TRBV20-1 to TRBJ2-1, with D maybe TRBD2 (6 bases). The CDR3 totals 13 residues. Germline CDR1 reads DFQATT; CDR2 reads SNEGSKA (reference sequence). V lost 8 bases, J lost 3 bases, and 14 bases lay in between.

On this clonotype itself: A much larger clone sits a single nucleotide away, making a read error possible. The rearrangement links TRBV29-1 to TRBJ2-7; D may be TRBD2 (6 bases). Germline V gene sequence: CDR1 SQVTM, CDR2 ANQGSEA. V was cut by 6 bases and J by 2 bases, with 17 bases left in between. This CDR3 is 14 amino acids long. The CDR3 sequence is CSVGGKGSPYEQYF. CDR3 DNA: TGCAGCGTGGGCGGGAAGGGTAGCCCCTACGAGCAGTACTTC.

The chain employs TRBV29-1 and TRBJ2-3; D uncertain. This CDR3 spans 11 amino acids. V was clipped by 4 bases and J by 4 bases, with 6 bases between them. In germline, CDR1 is SQVTM, CDR2 ANQGSEA. Written as DNA, the CDR3 is TGCAGCGTTGGGCGCTCAGATACGCAGTATTTT. Translating it yields CSVGRSDTQYF.

This clonotype has a handful of counts. This sequence joins TRBV5-8 and TRBJ2-7; 10 nucleotides align to TRBD2. Germline trimming cut 3 bases from V and 7 bases from J; bases unmatched to any gene: 10. This CDR3 is built from 15 residues. Germline V CDR1 and CDR2: SGHTS, YDEGEE. The CDR3: CASSSGASGREEQYF. The CDR3, as DNA: TGTGCCAGCAGCTCAGGCGCTAGCGGGAGAGAAGAGCAGTACTTC.

This clonotype was seen a handful of times. The rearrangement links TRBV28 to TRBJ1-2, with 9 bases identical to TRBD1. The V and J ends lost 7 bases and 7 bases, in that order; junction bases with no gene match: 7. Germline assignment: CDR1 MDHEN and CDR2 SYDVKM. The CDR3 loop spans 13 amino acids. The CDR3 nucleotides read TGTGCCAGCAACATACAGGGGGCGGGTGGCTACACCTTC. This sequence encodes CASNIQGAGGYTF.

J is TRBJ2-7 and V is TRBV11-2, with TRBD2 as a possible D gene (6 bases). Trimming took off 5 bases at V and 2 bases at J, with 13 bases between the two ends. This CDR3 has 14 residues. Germline CDR1 SGHAT, CDR2 FQNNGV. CDR3 sequence: CASSREDVAYEQYF. Here the CDR3 DNA reads TGTGCCAGCAGCAGGGAGGACGTTGCCTACGAGCAGTACTTC. The full variable domain, completed using reference TRBV11-2 and TRBJ2-7, is EAGVAQSPRYKIIEKRQSVAFWCNPISGHATLYWYQQILGQGPKLLIQFQNNGVVDDSQLPKDRFSAERLKGVDSTLKIQPAKLEDSAVYLCASSREDVAYEQYFGPGTRLTVT.

This clonotype was counted a few times. V is TRBV7-2 and J is TRBJ2-5, with D possibly TRBD2 on 6 matching bases. Germline V gene sequence: CDR1 SGHTA, CDR2 FQGNSA. The V and J ends lost 5 bases and 1 base respectively, with 11 bases between them. CDR3 length: 14 amino acids. The CDR3 region has the DNA TGTACCAGCAGCGCTGGCGGGGTCCAAGAGACCCAGTACTTC. This codes for CTSSAGGVQETQYF.

This clonotype showed up just a few times. This chain joins TRBV7-9 and TRBJ2-1; 7 bases align to TRBD1. V was clipped by 5 bases and J by 5 bases; unmatched bases: 12. The germline V gene encodes CDR1 SEHNR and CDR2 FQNEAQ (reference sequence). This CDR3 has 16 amino acids. In DNA form, the CDR3 reads TGTGCCAGCAGCGCCCCACGGGACAGATCGAACAATGAGCAGTTCTTC. Its translation: CASSAPRDRSNNEQFF.

The chain recombines TRBV10-3 with TRBJ1-2; TRBD1 aligns across 9 bases. The V segment lost 6 bases and the J segment 7 bases; nucleotides outside the gene matches: 9. Germline V gives CDR1 ENHRY, CDR2 SYGVKD. The CDR3 spans 14 residues. The CDR3 DNA reads TGTGCCATCAGGGTATTGGGACAGGGAGGTGGCTACACCTTC. It encodes CAIRVLGQGGGYTF.

This clonotype was seen a handful of times. The gene calls are TRBV5-1 and TRBJ2-1, with 7 bases aligning to TRBD1. The germline gives CDR1 SGHRS, CDR2 YFSETQ. Trimming took 6 bases from V and 0 from J; bases not matched to a gene: 12. The CDR3 totals 17 residues. In DNA form, the CDR3 reads TGCGCCAGCACCCACTTGGGTGGGACAGACTCCTACAATGAGCAGTTCTTC. Amino acids: CASTHLGGTDSYNEQFF.

This clonotype occurred a few times. The genes are TRBV5-1 and TRBJ2-7, with 7 bases that match TRBD1. Unmatched junction bases numbered 6, after V lost 3 bases and J lost 3 bases. The CDR3 loop spans 14 amino acids. Germline loops: CDR1 SGHRS, CDR2 YFSETQ. CDR3 DNA: TGCGCCAGCAGCTGGCCGGGACAGTTCTACGAGCAGTACTTC. Translation gives CASSWPGQFYEQYF.

This clonotype was seen a handful of times. The V gene is TRBV4-1, the J gene TRBJ2-7; D may correspond to TRBD1 or TRBD2 (6 bases each). The V gene lost 3 bases and the J gene lost 0 bases, with 15 bases spanning the gap. The CDR3 length is 16 residues. Germline V CDR1 and CDR2: MGHRA, YSYEKL. The CDR3 here is CASSHHDRTISYEQYF. CDR3 nucleotides: TGCGCCAGCAGCCATCACGACAGGACTATCTCCTACGAGCAGTACTTC.

Of note for this clonotype: As the CDR3 is not closed by the conserved phenylalanine or tryptophan, this likely results from a read error. The chain combines TRBV4-1 with TRBJ1-6; D gene uncertain. V lost 4 bases to trimming and J lost 8 bases, with 15 bases between them. From germline, CDR1 is MGHRA and CDR2 YSYEKL. CDR3 length: 15 amino acids. CDR3 region: CASSLREFPDSPLHC. CDR3 sequence (DNA): TGCGCCAGCAGCCTAAGAGAATTTCCTGATTCACCCCTCCACTGT.

This clonotype was observed many times. The genes are TRBV6-5 and TRBJ2-5; D may correspond to TRBD1 or TRBD2 (5 bases each). CDR1 is MNHEY and CDR2 is SVGAGI in the germline V gene. The length of the CDR3 is 13 residues. V lost 5 bases and J 4 bases, leaving 11 bases between the germline ends. In DNA form, the CDR3 reads TGTGCCAGCAGTCGGGACGTAGTAGAGACCCAGTACTTC. Protein product: CASSRDVVETQYF.

V and J are TRBV7-9 and TRBJ1-2; no reliable D call. CDR3 length: 14 amino acids. Germline assignment: CDR1 SEHNR and CDR2 FQNEAQ (reference sequence). V lost 5 bases to trimming and J lost 6 bases, with 16 bases between them. In DNA form, the CDR3 reads TGTGCCAGCAGCCCCGTGGCAGCCCCTCATGGCTACACCTTC. It specifies CASSPVAAPHGYTF.

The J gene is TRBJ2-5, the V gene TRBV3-1; D is unresolved. This CDR3 comprises 13 residues. Trimming removed 1 base from V and 3 bases from J, with 6 bases in between. The germline V gene encodes CDR1 LGHDT and CDR2 YNNKEL (reference sequence). CDR3 protein: CASSQAEKETQYF. The DNA of the CDR3 is TGTGCCAGCAGCCAAGCCGAAAAAGAGACCCAGTACTTC.

This chain joins TRBV27 and TRBJ2-5; D is ambiguous. Trimming took 3 bases from V and 5 from J, leaving 10 bases between them. CDR1 is MNHEY and CDR2 is SMNVEV in the germline V gene (reference sequence). The CDR3 totals 13 residues. CDR3 DNA: TGTGCCAGCAGTTTGGAGCAATCGGAGACCCAGTACTTC. This codes for CASSLEQSETQYF.